This is a list of T cell receptor beta chains from one sample in a study of control samples from healthy donors and cancer patients. The assay was immunoSEQ multiplex PCR, and TCRdb's table has in-frame clones only and misses some. Across under 200,000 clones, the top ten clones capture 2.2% of the sample. Sequenced material: blood. These receptors were taken from a woman aged 25 to 45 in good health. Both conserved end residues are part of each CDR3. The D gene is left open where the match is weak.

D gene: .
J gene: TRBJ1-4
V gene: TRBV7-9
CDR3 protein: CASSAGSRAIEKLFF
CDR3 DNA: TGTGCCAGCAGCGCCGGTAGTCGGGCAATTGAAAAACTGTTTTTT

D gene: .
J gene: TRBJ1-3
V gene: TRBV4-3
CDR3 protein: CASSRGLGSGNTIYF
CDR3 DNA: TGCGCCAGCAGCCGCGGACTGGGGTCTGGAAACACCATATATTTT

D gene: TRBD1
J gene: TRBJ1-2
V gene: TRBV28
CDR3 protein: CASSWRGGTGGWKGGYTF
CDR3 DNA: TGTGCCAGCAGTTGGCGAGGCGGGACAGGGGGCTGGAAGGGAGGCTACACCTTC

D gene: .
J gene: TRBJ1-1
V gene: TRBV19
CDR3 protein: CASSRLQSLNTEAFF
CDR3 DNA: TGTGCCAGTAGTAGACTACAGAGTTTGAACACTGAAGCTTTCTTT

D gene: TRBD2
J gene: TRBJ2-1
V gene: TRBV9
CDR3 protein: CASSVARRPSGGAPHNEQFF
CDR3 DNA: TGTGCCAGCAGCGTAGCTAGGCGCCCTAGCGGGGGGGCCCCGCACAATGAGCAGTTCTTC

D gene: .
J gene: TRBJ1-1
V gene: TRBV6-5
CDR3 protein: CASSYRGMNTEAFF
CDR3 DNA: TGTGCCAGCAGTTATAGGGGTATGAACACTGAAGCTTTCTTT

D gene: TRBD1
J gene: TRBJ1-2
V gene: TRBV4-3
CDR3 protein: CASSQDRGSGGYTF
CDR3 DNA: TGCGCCAGCAGCCAGGACAGGGGAAGCGGAGGCTACACCTTC

D gene: TRBD2
J gene: TRBJ2-1
V gene: TRBV6-1
CDR3 protein: CASSEDSGRPLYSYNEQFF
CDR3 DNA: TGTGCCAGCAGCGAAGATAGCGGGAGACCACTTTACTCCTACAATGAGCAGTTCTTC

D gene: TRBD1
J gene: TRBJ1-2
V gene: TRBV10-1
CDR3 protein: CASSEVGQGDTLYGYTF
CDR3 DNA: TGCGCCAGCAGTGAGGTGGGACAGGGGGATACTCTCTATGGCTACACCTTC

D gene: .
J gene: TRBJ1-2
V gene: TRBV7-2
CDR3 protein: CASSLKGGNYGYTF
CDR3 DNA: TGTGCCAGCAGCTTAAAGGGGGGTAACTATGGCTACACCTTC

D gene: .
J gene: TRBJ2-1
V gene: TRBV19
CDR3 protein: CASSGTGTGEGKQFF
CDR3 DNA: TGTGCCAGTAGCGGAACAGGTACTGGGGAAGGGAAGCAGTTCTTC

D gene: .
J gene: TRBJ1-6
V gene: TRBV4-1
CDR3 protein: CASSQEPISYNSPLHF
CDR3 DNA: TGCGCCAGCAGCCAAGAACCGATCTCCTATAATTCACCCCTCCACTTT

D gene: TRBD2
J gene: TRBJ2-5
V gene: TRBV28
CDR3 protein: CASSPQGLAGGRWETQYF
CDR3 DNA: TGTGCCAGCAGTCCTCAAGGGTTAGCGGGGGGGCGTTGGGAGACCCAGTACTTC

D gene: .
J gene: TRBJ2-1
V gene: TRBV28
CDR3 protein: CASSKSGRYNEQFF
CDR3 DNA: TGTGCCAGCAGTAAATCGGGACGGTACAATGAGCAGTTCTTC

D gene: .
J gene: TRBJ1-1
V gene: TRBV5-1
CDR3 protein: CASSLSGMNTEAFF
CDR3 DNA: TGCGCCAGCAGCTTGTCAGGTATGAACACTGAAGCTTTCTTT

D gene: .
J gene: TRBJ1-2
V gene: TRBV6-5
CDR3 protein: CASLTGTNYGYTF
CDR3 DNA: TGTGCCAGCCTGACCGGGACTAACTATGGCTACACCTTC

D gene: .
J gene: TRBJ2-1
V gene: TRBV3-1/TRBV3-2
CDR3 protein: CASSQDTASYNEQFF
CDR3 DNA: TGTGCCAGCAGCCAAGATACAGCCTCCTACAATGAGCAGTTCTTC

D gene: .
J gene: TRBJ1-3
V gene: TRBV28
CDR3 protein: CASSPGNTIYF
CDR3 DNA: TGTGCCAGCAGCCCCGGAAACACCATATATTTT

D gene: .
J gene: TRBJ1-2
V gene: TRBV5-1
CDR3 protein: CASSLVAGTNYGYTF
CDR3 DNA: TGCGCCAGCAGCTTGGTAGCAGGGACTAACTATGGCTACACCTTC

D gene: TRBD1
J gene: TRBJ2-3
V gene: TRBV28
CDR3 protein: CASPAGTGGDTQYF
CDR3 DNA: TGTGCCAGCCCAGCCGGGACAGGGGGCGATACGCAGTATTTT

D gene: TRBD1
J gene: TRBJ2-7
V gene: TRBV3-1/TRBV3-2
CDR3 protein: CASSQMTQGAYEQYF
CDR3 DNA: TGTGCCAGCAGCCAAATGACACAGGGGGCTTACGAGCAGTACTTC

D gene: .
J gene: TRBJ1-6
V gene: TRBV6-4
CDR3 protein: CASSEFDRNSPLHF
CDR3 DNA: TGTGCCAGCAGTGAGTTTGACAGAAATTCACCCCTCCACTTT

D gene: TRBD1
J gene: TRBJ1-5
V gene: TRBV19
CDR3 protein: CASKDRWDQPQHF
CDR3 DNA: TGTGCCAGTAAGGACAGGTGGGATCAGCCCCAGCATTTT

D gene: .
J gene: TRBJ1-2
V gene: TRBV5-1
CDR3 protein: CASSLTEPPYGYTF
CDR3 DNA: TGCGCCAGCAGCTTGACGGAGCCTCCCTATGGCTACACCTTC

D gene: .
J gene: TRBJ1-1
V gene: TRBV4-1
CDR3 protein: CASSPTDSLNTEAFF
CDR3 DNA: TGCGCCAGCAGCCCCACGGACAGTTTGAACACTGAAGCTTTCTTT

D gene: .
J gene: TRBJ2-7
V gene: TRBV18
CDR3 protein: CASSPWAGNYEQYF
CDR3 DNA: TGTGCCAGCTCACCATGGGCGGGTAACTACGAGCAGTACTTC

D gene: .
J gene: TRBJ1-6
V gene: TRBV11-1
CDR3 protein: CASSLAWGYDNSPLHF
CDR3 DNA: TGTGCCAGCAGCTTAGCCTGGGGCTACGATAATTCACCCCTCCACTTT

D gene: .
J gene: TRBJ2-4
V gene: TRBV2
CDR3 protein: CASSERVTKNIQYF
CDR3 DNA: TGTGCCAGCAGTGAAAGGGTGACCAAAAACATTCAGTACTTC

D gene: .
J gene: TRBJ2-3
V gene: TRBV5-1
CDR3 protein: CASSSNYPNTDTQYF
CDR3 DNA: TGCGCCAGCAGCTCAAACTACCCAAACACAGATACGCAGTATTTT

D gene: TRBD1
J gene: TRBJ1-5
V gene: TRBV7-2
CDR3 protein: CASSQGQPNQPQHF
CDR3 DNA: TGTGCCAGCAGCCAGGGACAGCCCAATCAGCCCCAGCATTTT

D gene: .
J gene: TRBJ2-7
V gene: TRBV6-6
CDR3 protein: CASSYSSSYEQYF
CDR3 DNA: TGTGCCAGCAGTTACTCGTCCTCCTACGAGCAGTACTTC

D gene: .
J gene: TRBJ2-7
V gene: TRBV7-6
CDR3 protein: CASSFTNGGPYEQYF
CDR3 DNA: TGTGCCAGCAGCTTCACGAACGGGGGGCCCTACGAGCAGTACTTC

D gene: TRBD1
J gene: TRBJ1-1
V gene: TRBV7-9
CDR3 protein: CASSSTGMAGTEAFF
CDR3 DNA: TGTGCCAGCAGCTCGACAGGGATGGCGGGGACTGAAGCTTTCTTT

D gene: .
J gene: TRBJ1-2
V gene: TRBV12-3/TRBV12-4
CDR3 protein: CASSLFRAKGYTF
CDR3 DNA: TGTGCCAGCAGTTTATTCAGGGCGAAAGGCTACACCTTC

D gene: .
J gene: TRBJ1-5
V gene: TRBV6-4
CDR3 protein: CASSVDSNQPQHF
CDR3 DNA: TGTGCCAGCAGTGTTGATAGCAATCAGCCCCAGCATTTT

D gene: .
J gene: TRBJ2-3
V gene: TRBV27
CDR3 protein: CASSSRGVTDTQYF
CDR3 DNA: TGTGCCAGCAGTTCCAGGGGGGTCACAGATACGCAGTATTTT